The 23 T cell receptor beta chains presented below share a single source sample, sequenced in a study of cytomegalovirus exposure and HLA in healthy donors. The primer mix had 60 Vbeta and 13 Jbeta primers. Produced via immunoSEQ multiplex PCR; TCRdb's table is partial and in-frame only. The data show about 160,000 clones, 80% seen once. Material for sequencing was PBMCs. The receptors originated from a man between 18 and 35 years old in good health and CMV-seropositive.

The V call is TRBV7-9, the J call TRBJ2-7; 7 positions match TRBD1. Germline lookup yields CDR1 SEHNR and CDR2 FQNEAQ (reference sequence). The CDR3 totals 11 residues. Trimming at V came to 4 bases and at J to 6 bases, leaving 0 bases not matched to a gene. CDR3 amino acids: CASSWTGEQYF. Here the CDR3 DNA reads TGTGCCAGCAGCTGGACAGGCGAGCAGTACTTC.

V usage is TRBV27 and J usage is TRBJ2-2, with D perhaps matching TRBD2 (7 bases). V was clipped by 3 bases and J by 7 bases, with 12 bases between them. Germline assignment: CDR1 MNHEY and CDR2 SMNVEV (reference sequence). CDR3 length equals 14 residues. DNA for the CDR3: TGTGCCAGCAGTTTGGGAGGGGGGGTCGGGGAGCTGTTTTTT. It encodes CASSLGGGVGELFF.

The CDR3 DNA sequence: TGCGCCAGCAGCCCGCCAACGGACAGGGCAACTGAAGCTTTCTTT. Its translation: CASSPPTDRATEAFF. The rearrangement links TRBV4-3 to TRBJ1-1; 8 positions agree with TRBD1. Germline loops: CDR1 LGHNA, CDR2 YSLEER. The CDR3 consists of 15 residues. J gave up 5 bases and V 4 bases, and 9 bases lay outside the gene matches.

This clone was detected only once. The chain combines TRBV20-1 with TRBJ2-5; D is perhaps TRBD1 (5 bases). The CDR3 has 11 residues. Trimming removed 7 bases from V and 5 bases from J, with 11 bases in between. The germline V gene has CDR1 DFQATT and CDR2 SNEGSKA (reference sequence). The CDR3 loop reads CSGQFGETQYF. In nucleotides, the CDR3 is TGCAGTGGACAGTTTGGGGAGACCCAGTACTTC.

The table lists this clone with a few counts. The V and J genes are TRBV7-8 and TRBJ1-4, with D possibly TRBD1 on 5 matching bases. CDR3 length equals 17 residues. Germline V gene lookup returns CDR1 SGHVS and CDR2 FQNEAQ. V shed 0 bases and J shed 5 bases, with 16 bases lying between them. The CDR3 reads CASSLAWGLQLNEKLFF. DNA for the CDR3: TGTGCCAGCAGCTTAGCTTGGGGACTGCAACTAAATGAAAAACTGTTTTTT. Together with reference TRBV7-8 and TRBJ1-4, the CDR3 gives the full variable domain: GAGVSQSPRYKVAKRGQDVALRCDPISGHVSLFWYQQALGQGPEFLTYFQNEAQLDKSGLPSDRFFAERPEGSVSTLKIQRTQQEDSAVYLCASSLAWGLQLNEKLFFGSGTQLSVL.

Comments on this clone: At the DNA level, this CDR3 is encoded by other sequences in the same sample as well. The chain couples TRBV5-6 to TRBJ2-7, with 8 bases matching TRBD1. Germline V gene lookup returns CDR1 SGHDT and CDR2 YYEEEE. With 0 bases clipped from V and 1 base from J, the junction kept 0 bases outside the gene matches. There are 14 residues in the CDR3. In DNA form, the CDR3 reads TGTGCCAGCAGCTTGGGACAGGGGTCCTACGAGCAGTACTTC. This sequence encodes CASSLGQGSYEQYF. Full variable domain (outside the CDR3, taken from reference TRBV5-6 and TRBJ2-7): DAGVTQSPTHLIKTRGQQVTLRCSPKSGHDTVSWYQQALGQGPQFIFQYYEEEERQRGNFPDRFSGHQFPNYSSELNVNALLLGDSALYLCASSLGQGSYEQYFGPGTRLTVT.

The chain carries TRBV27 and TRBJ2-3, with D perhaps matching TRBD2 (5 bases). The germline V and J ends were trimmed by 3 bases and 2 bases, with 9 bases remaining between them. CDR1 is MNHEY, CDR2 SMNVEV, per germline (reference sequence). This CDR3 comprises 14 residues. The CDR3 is CASSFEGTTDTQYF. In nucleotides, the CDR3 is TGTGCCAGCAGTTTTGAGGGCACCACAGATACGCAGTATTTT.

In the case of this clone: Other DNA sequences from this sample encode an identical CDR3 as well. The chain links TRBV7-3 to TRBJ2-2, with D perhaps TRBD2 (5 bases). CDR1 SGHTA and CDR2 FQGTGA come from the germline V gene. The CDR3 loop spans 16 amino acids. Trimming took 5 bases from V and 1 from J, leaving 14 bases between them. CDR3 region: CASSPTSGKNTGELFF. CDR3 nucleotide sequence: TGTGCCAGCAGCCCGACCTCGGGAAAGAACACCGGGGAGCTGTTTTTT.

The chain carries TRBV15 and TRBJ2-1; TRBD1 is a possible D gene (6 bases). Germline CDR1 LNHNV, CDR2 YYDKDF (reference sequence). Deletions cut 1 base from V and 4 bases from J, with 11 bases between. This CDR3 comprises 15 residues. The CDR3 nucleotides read TGTGCCACCAGCAGAGTGACAGGACCATACAATGAGCAGTTCTTC. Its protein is CATSRVTGPYNEQFF.

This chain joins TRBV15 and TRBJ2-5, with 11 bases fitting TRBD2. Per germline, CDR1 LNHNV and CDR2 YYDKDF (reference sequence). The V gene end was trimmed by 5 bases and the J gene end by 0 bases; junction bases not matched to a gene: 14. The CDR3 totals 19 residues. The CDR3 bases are TGTGCCACCAGCGTCTGGGAGGCTAGCGGGGGGCCCTACCAAGAGACCCAGTACTTC. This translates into CATSVWEASGGPYQETQYF.

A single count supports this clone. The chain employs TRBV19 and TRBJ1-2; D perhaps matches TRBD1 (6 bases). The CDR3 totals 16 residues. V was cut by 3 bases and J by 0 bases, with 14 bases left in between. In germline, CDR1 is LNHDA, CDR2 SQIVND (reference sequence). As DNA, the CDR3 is TGTGCCAGTAGTATGGTACTCCAGGGGCCTAACTATGGCTACACCTTC. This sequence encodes CASSMVLQGPNYGYTF.

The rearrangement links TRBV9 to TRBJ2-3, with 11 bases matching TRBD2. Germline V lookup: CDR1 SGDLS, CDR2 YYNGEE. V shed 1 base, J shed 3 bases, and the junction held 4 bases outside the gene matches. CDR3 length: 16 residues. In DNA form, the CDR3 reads TGTGCCAGCAGCGTACTAGCGGGGGGCGGGACAGATACGCAGTATTTT. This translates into CASSVLAGGGTDTQYF.

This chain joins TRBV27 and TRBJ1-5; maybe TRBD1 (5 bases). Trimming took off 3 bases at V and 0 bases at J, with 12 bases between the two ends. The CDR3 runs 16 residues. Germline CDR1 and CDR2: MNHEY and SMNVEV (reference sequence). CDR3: CASSLTRQISNQPQHF. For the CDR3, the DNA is TGTGCCAGCAGTTTGACTCGACAGATTAGCAATCAGCCCCAGCATTTT.

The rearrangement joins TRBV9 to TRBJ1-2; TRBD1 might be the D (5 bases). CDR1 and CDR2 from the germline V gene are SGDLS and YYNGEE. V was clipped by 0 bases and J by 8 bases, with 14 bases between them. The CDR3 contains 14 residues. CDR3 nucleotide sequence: TGTGCCAGCAGCGTAGCGGAGACAGTGACCGGCTACACCTTC. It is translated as CASSVAETVTGYTF.

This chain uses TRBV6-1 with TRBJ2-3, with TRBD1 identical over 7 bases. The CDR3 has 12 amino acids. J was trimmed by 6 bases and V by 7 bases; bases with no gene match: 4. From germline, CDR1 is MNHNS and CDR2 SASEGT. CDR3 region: CASTPDRDTQYF. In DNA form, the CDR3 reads TGTGCCAGCACTCCGGACAGGGATACGCAGTATTTT.

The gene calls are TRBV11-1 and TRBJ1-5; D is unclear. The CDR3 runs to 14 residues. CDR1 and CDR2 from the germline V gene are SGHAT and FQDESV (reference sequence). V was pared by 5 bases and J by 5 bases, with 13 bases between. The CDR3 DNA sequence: TGTGCCAGCAGCCTAGGACCGGGTGATCAGCCCCAGCATTTT. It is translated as CASSLGPGDQPQHF.

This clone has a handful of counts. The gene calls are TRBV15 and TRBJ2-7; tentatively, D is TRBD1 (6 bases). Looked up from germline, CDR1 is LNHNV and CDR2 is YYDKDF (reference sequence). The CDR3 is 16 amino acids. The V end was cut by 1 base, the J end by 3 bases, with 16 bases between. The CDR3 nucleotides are TGTGCCACCAGCAGAGGAATACAGGGTACCAACTACGAGCAGTACTTC. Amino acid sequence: CATSRGIQGTNYEQYF.

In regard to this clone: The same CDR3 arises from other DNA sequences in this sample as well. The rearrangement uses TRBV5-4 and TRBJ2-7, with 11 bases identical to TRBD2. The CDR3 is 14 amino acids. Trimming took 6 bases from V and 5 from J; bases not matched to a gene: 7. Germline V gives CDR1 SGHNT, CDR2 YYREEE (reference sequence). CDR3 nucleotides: TGTGCCAGCACCTCACTAGCGGGAGTCCACGAGCAGTACTTC. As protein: CASTSLAGVHEQYF.

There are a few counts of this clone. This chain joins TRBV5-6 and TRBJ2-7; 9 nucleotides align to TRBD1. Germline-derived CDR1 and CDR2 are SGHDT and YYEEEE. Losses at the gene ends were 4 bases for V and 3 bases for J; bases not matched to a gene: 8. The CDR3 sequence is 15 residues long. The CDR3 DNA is TGTGCCAGCAGCCTGCGTGGACAGGGGAGCTACGAGCAGTACTTC. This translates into CASSLRGQGSYEQYF.

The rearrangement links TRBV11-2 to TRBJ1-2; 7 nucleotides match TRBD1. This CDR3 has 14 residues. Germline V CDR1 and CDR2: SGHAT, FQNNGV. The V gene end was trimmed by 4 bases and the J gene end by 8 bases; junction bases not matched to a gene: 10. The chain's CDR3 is CASSSTGVLEGYTF. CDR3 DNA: TGTGCCAGCAGCTCTACAGGGGTTTTAGAGGGCTACACCTTC.

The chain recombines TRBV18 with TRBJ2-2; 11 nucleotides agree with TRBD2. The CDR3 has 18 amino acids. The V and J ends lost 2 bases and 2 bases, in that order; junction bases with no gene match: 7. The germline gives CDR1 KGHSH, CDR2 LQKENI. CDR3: CASSPYALAGGNTGELFF. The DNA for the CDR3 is TGTGCCAGCTCACCATATGCCCTAGCGGGAGGTAACACCGGGGAGCTGTTTTTT.

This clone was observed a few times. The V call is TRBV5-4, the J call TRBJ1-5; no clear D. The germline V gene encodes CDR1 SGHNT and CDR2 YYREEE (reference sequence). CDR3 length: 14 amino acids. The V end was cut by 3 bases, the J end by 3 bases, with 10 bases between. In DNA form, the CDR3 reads TGTGCCAGCAGCTACTGGGCCCTCAATCAGCCCCAGCATTTT. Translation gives CASSYWALNQPQHF.

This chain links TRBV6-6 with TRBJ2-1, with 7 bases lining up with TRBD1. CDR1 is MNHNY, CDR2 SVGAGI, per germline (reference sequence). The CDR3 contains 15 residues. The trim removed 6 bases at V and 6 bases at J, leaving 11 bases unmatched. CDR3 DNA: TGTGCCAGCAGCCCCGGGACAGTGGGAGTCAATGAGCAGTTCTTC. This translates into CASSPGTVGVNEQFF.